The T cell receptor beta chain described here comes from a study of control samples from healthy donors and cancer patients. This clone was picked up one time. The CDR3 is 13 amino acids. The ends were cut back, 5 bases at V and 1 base at J, with 9 bases in the middle. CDR1 is SGHNT and CDR2 is YYREEE in the germline V gene (reference sequence). Repertoires were generated with immunoSEQ multiplex PCR, while TCRdb's copy carries only in-frame clones and drops some. Among 400,000 to 450,000 clones listed, 80% to 95% were seen once. The sequence derives from a middle-aged man with head and neck cancer. This chain uses TRBV5-4 with TRBJ1-1; no definite D call. The specimen sequenced was PBMCs. CDR3 in amino acids: CASSLDPNTEAFF. The CDR3 DNA follows: TGTGCCAGCAGTTTAGACCCGAACACTGAAGCTTTCTTT.